The 31 T cell receptor beta chains listed next were all sequenced from one sample in a study of cytomegalovirus exposure and HLA in healthy donors. Use of 60 Vbeta and 13 Jbeta primers characterized the PCR. Generated by immunoSEQ multiplex PCR, the TCRdb table keeps only in-frame clones and is missing some. Among 100,000 or so clones listed, roughly four fifths were seen once. Sequencing was performed on PBMCs. The receptors shown here come from a male donor in good health and CMV-seropositive.

The CDR3 loop reads CASSVAGTGGGETQYF. The CDR3 DNA reads TGTGCCAGCAGCGTAGCCGGGACAGGGGGTGGAGAGACCCAGTACTTC. The chain is built from TRBV9 and TRBJ2-5; 11 bases map to TRBD1. The V gene's germline CDR1 is SGDLS and CDR2 YYNGEE. The CDR3 is 16 amino acids. The junction had 5 bases not matched to a gene; V was cut back by 0 bases and J by 4 bases.

V and J are TRBV29-1 and TRBJ1-1, with D tentatively TRBD1 (5 bases). The CDR3 has 11 amino acids. The V end was cut by 7 bases, the J end by 9 bases, with 15 bases between. CDR1 is SQVTM and CDR2 is ANQGSEA in the germline V gene. CDR3 DNA: TGCAGCGAGACTTTCGGGGGAAAAGCTTTCTTT. This gives the protein CSETFGGKAFF.

The chain joins TRBV5-1 to TRBJ2-5, with TRBD2 matching over 10 bases. J lost 2 bases, V lost 4 bases, and 5 bases had no gene match. This CDR3 contains 15 residues. CDR1 SGHRS and CDR2 YFSETQ come from the germline V gene. CDR3 bases: TGCGCCAGCAGCCCTAGCGGGGGCGGTCAAGAGACCCAGTACTTC. It translates to CASSPSGGGQETQYF.

The chain combines TRBV5-6 with TRBJ1-6; TRBD1 aligns across 9 bases. J was trimmed by 7 bases and V by 3 bases; bases with no gene match: 8. This CDR3 spans 16 amino acids. Germline V gene lookup returns CDR1 SGHDT and CDR2 YYEEEE. The CDR3 DNA sequence: TGTGCCAGCAGCTGGGGGGGACAGGGAAAAAATTCACCCCTCCACTTT. It codes for CASSWGGQGKNSPLHF.

The rearrangement uses TRBV5-6 and TRBJ2-1; 11 bases align to TRBD2. The germline V gene has CDR1 SGHDT and CDR2 YYEEEE. Losses at the gene ends were 0 bases for V and 9 bases for J; bases not matched to a gene: 8. The CDR3 runs 16 residues. The CDR3 bases are TGTGCCAGCAGCTTGGTTGGTAGCGGGGGGGCAAGTGAGCAGTTCTTC. Amino acid sequence: CASSLVGSGGASEQFF.

This clone was detected only once. This sequence joins TRBV6-5 and TRBJ2-5, with D tentatively TRBD1 (6 bases). Between the trimmed V and J ends, which lost 5 bases and 3 bases, there was a span of 16 bases. Germline CDR1 and CDR2: MNHEY and SVGAGI. The CDR3 length is 15 residues. DNA of the CDR3: TGTGCCAGCAGTCCTCCCTCCAGGGGAAAAGAGACCCAGTACTTC. Translation gives CASSPPSRGKETQYF.

The chain uses TRBV4-2 and TRBJ1-5, with 9 bases fitting TRBD1. CDR3 length: 16 amino acids. Germline CDR1 LGHNA, CDR2 YNFKEQ. The trim removed 1 base at V and 7 bases at J, leaving 8 bases unmatched. The DNA for the CDR3 is TGTGCCAGCAGCCAAGTCTCACTTACAGGGGGCCAGCCCCAGCATTTT. Its protein product is CASSQVSLTGGQPQHF.

The rearrangement joins TRBV4-2 to TRBJ1-2, with 11 bases lining up with TRBD1. This CDR3 is 15 amino acids long. V lost 3 bases to trimming and J lost 8 bases; unmatched junction nucleotides: 8. The germline V gene encodes CDR1 LGHNA and CDR2 YNFKEQ. The CDR3, as DNA: TGTGCCAGCAGCCAGGGACAGGGGGAGTCTTGCGGCTACACCTTC. Its protein is CASSQGQGESCGYTF.

This clone was seen a handful of times. The CDR3 protein is CASSPDSMNTEAFF. The CDR3 bases are TGCGCCAGCAGCCCGGACAGCATGAACACTGAAGCTTTCTTT. The chain joins TRBV5-1 to TRBJ1-1; maybe TRBD1 (6 bases). The CDR3 has 14 residues. V lost 4 bases to trimming and J lost 0 bases, with 10 bases between them. The V gene's germline CDR1 is SGHRS and CDR2 YFSETQ.

V gene TRBV5-1 combines with J gene TRBJ2-1; possible D gene TRBD2, 6 bases. V shed 4 bases and J shed 8 bases, with 19 bases lying between them. This CDR3 has 15 residues. Germline-derived CDR1 and CDR2 are SGHRS and YFSETQ. In nucleotides, the CDR3 is TGCGCCAGCAGCCCCTTGGAGGTAGGGGAGGATGAGCAGTTCTTC. As protein: CASSPLEVGEDEQFF.

The J gene is TRBJ2-1, the V gene TRBV4-3; TRBD2 agrees at 9 bases. CDR3 length: 16 amino acids. Germline V gives CDR1 LGHNA, CDR2 YSLEER. J was trimmed by 6 bases and V by 1 base; bases with no gene match: 7. CDR3 amino acids: CASSQGSGGFLNEQFF. For the CDR3, the DNA is TGCGCCAGCAGCCAAGGGAGCGGGGGGTTTCTCAATGAGCAGTTCTTC.

V is TRBV10-3 and J is TRBJ1-5; the match to TRBD1 covers 7 bases. V dropped 6 bases and J dropped 6; count of bases not matched to a gene: 2. The CDR3 contains 12 residues. The germline V gene encodes CDR1 ENHRY and CDR2 SYGVKD. The CDR3 region is CAIRGTVQPQHF. The CDR3 bases are TGTGCCATCAGGGGGACAGTTCAGCCCCAGCATTTT.

The table lists this clone with a count of one. This rearrangement joins TRBV15 to TRBJ2-6; D remains unclear. This CDR3 is 15 amino acids long. Per germline, CDR1 LNHNV and CDR2 YYDKDF (reference sequence). Trimming stripped 1 base from V and 2 bases from J, with 6 bases between. The CDR3 coding sequence is TGTGCCACCAGCAGAGTTCCAGCTGGGGCCAACGTCCTGACTTTC. Protein product: CATSRVPAGANVLTF. Using reference TRBV15 and TRBJ2-6 for the parts outside the CDR3, the full variable domain is DAMVIQNPRYQVTQFGKPVTLSCSQTLNHNVMYWYQQKSSQAPKLLFHYYDKDFNNEADTPDNFQSRRPNTSFCFLDIRSPGLGDTAMYLCATSRVPAGANVLTFGAGSRLTVL.

The rearrangement uses TRBV10-3 and TRBJ1-5, with D hard to call. The CDR3 has 15 amino acids. Germline values: CDR1 ENHRY, CDR2 SYGVKD. V dropped 0 bases and J dropped 5 bases, with 11 bases sitting between them. The CDR3, as DNA: TGTGCCATCAGTGAGTCCCGGGTCGGTGATCAGCCCCAGCATTTT. Translation: CAISESRVGDQPQHF.

V is TRBV5-6 and J is TRBJ1-4; 7 bases match TRBD1. V lost 1 base, J lost 3 bases, and 6 bases stayed unmatched. The V gene's germline CDR1 is SGHDT and CDR2 YYEEEE. This CDR3 comprises 16 residues. In nucleotides, the CDR3 is TGTGCCAGCAGCTTGCCCCGACAGGGAGCTAATGAAAAACTGTTTTTT. Its translation: CASSLPRQGANEKLFF.

The V gene is TRBV20-1, the J gene TRBJ2-1; 7 nucleotides line up with TRBD1. This CDR3 spans 11 amino acids. V was pared by 3 bases and J by 15 bases, with 8 bases of the junction left unmatched. Germline values: CDR1 DFQATT, CDR2 SNEGSKA (reference sequence). In DNA, the CDR3 is TGCAGTGCTAGGACTACAGGGGACACGTTCTTC. Its translation: CSARTTGDTFF.

This clone occurred a few times. The chain combines TRBV30 with TRBJ1-4, with no clear D. CDR1 and CDR2 from the germline V gene are GTSNPN and SVGIG (reference sequence). The CDR3 consists of 14 residues. Trimming stripped 1 base from V and 3 bases from J, with 9 bases between. The CDR3 here is CAWSGGSPNEKLFF. The CDR3 DNA is TGTGCCTGGAGTGGCGGGAGCCCTAATGAAAAACTGTTTTTT.

Details on this clone: Sequence at one end of the junction differs from germline and may be a read error. The chain combines TRBV7-7 with TRBJ2-2, with D tentatively TRBD1 (8 bases). Germline V gene lookup returns CDR1 SSHAT and CDR2 FNYEAQ (reference sequence). This CDR3 contains 15 residues. The chain's CDR3 is CASSFAQGGTGELFF. CDR3 nucleotides: TGTGCTAGCAGCTTCGCACAGGGGGGGACCGGGGAGCTGTTTTTT.

CDR3 sequence: CASSVPGGTGGEETQYF. As DNA, the CDR3 is TGTGCCAGCAGCGTACCGGGGGGGACGGGGGGTGAGGAGACCCAGTACTTC. The chain combines TRBV9 with TRBJ2-5; 8 bases line up with TRBD2. V dropped 1 base and J dropped 5; count of bases not matched to a gene: 13. Per germline, CDR1 SGDLS and CDR2 YYNGEE. The CDR3 extends over 17 amino acids.

This chain connects TRBV7-2 to TRBJ2-3, with 14 bases identical to TRBD2. CDR3 length: 15 amino acids. After removal of 5 bases from V and 6 bases from J, the junction contained 4 bases not matched to a gene. Germline CDR1 SGHTA, CDR2 FQGNSA. CDR3 sequence (DNA): TGTGCCAGCAGCGGCAGACTAGCGGGGGGGGATACGCAGTATTTT. Translated: CASSGRLAGGDTQYF. Looking up the rest from reference TRBV7-2 and TRBJ2-3 gives the full variable domain: GAGVSQSPSNKVTEKGKDVELRCDPISGHTALYWYRQSLGQGLEFLIYFQGNSAPDKSGLPSDRFSAERTGGSVSTLTIQRTQQEDSAVYLCASSGRLAGGDTQYFGPGTRLTVL.

V is TRBV10-3 and J is TRBJ2-7; no definite D call. Trimming took 8 bases from V and 10 from J, leaving 9 bases between them. The germline V gene encodes CDR1 ENHRY and CDR2 SYGVKD. The CDR3 totals 9 residues. The CDR3 sequence is CAIPQEQYF. CDR3 nucleotides: TGTGCCATCCCGCAGGAACAGTACTTC.

The CDR3 spells CASSKIAGTATYEQYF. The CDR3 nucleotides read TGTGCCAGCAGCAAAATTGCCGGGACAGCGACCTACGAGCAGTACTTC. This chain uses TRBV11-3 with TRBJ2-7; 7 positions agree with TRBD1. The J segment lost 2 bases and the V segment lost 5 bases, leaving 12 bases of the junction unmatched. The CDR3 has 16 amino acids. Germline-derived CDR1 and CDR2 are SGHNT and YENEEA.

The chain links TRBV30 to TRBJ2-3, with 13 bases matching TRBD2. After removal of 0 bases from V and 0 bases from J, the junction contained 6 bases not matched to a gene. The V gene's germline CDR1 is GTSNPN and CDR2 SVGIG (reference sequence). The CDR3 runs to 18 residues. CDR3 residues: CAWSVGLAGAASTDTQYF. CDR3 in DNA: TGTGCCTGGAGTGTAGGACTAGCGGGGGCCGCAAGCACAGATACGCAGTATTTT.

This chain uses TRBV4-2 with TRBJ1-2; D unclear. Germline-derived CDR1 and CDR2 are LGHNA and YNFKEQ. CDR3 length: 15 amino acids. V was trimmed by 0 bases and J by 6 bases, leaving 14 bases between them. This CDR3 is CASSQEGRSYHGYTF. The DNA of the CDR3 is TGTGCCAGCAGCCAAGAGGGCAGGTCCTACCATGGCTACACCTTC.

V usage is TRBV6-6 and J usage is TRBJ2-7; D possibly corresponds to TRBD1 (6 bases). CDR1 and CDR2 (germline): MNHNY, SVGAGI (reference sequence). The CDR3 totals 13 residues. Trimming removed 5 bases from V and 13 bases from J, with 21 bases in between. The CDR3 sequence is CASSIRRQARAYF. The DNA for the CDR3 is TGTGCCAGCAGTATACGTAGACAGGCCCGAGCCTACTTC.

This chain links TRBV30 with TRBJ2-3; 9 nucleotides align to TRBD1. In germline, CDR1 is GTSNPN, CDR2 SVGIG (reference sequence). This CDR3 comprises 14 residues. J was trimmed by 3 bases and V by 5 bases; bases with no gene match: 6. DNA for the CDR3: TGTGCCTGGTCTGGACAGGGGCGGACAGATACGCAGTATTTT. Its translation is CAWSGQGRTDTQYF.

The V gene is TRBV5-1, the J gene TRBJ1-4, with a possible D match to TRBD1 (6 bases). Germline V gene data show CDR1 as SGHRS and CDR2 as YFSETQ. The CDR3 is made up of 14 amino acids. Trimming took off 4 bases at V and 5 bases at J, with 12 bases between the two ends. The CDR3 sequence is CASSPGTRNEKLFF. The CDR3 DNA is TGCGCCAGCAGCCCGGGGACACGAAATGAAAAACTGTTTTTT.

The V call is TRBV5-6, the J call TRBJ1-2; tentative D call: TRBD1 (6 bases). The CDR3 is made up of 15 amino acids. Looked up from germline, CDR1 is SGHDT and CDR2 is YYEEEE. V was trimmed by 1 base and J by 4 bases, leaving 14 bases between them. CDR3 loop: CASSLRGGEPYGYTF. CDR3 coding DNA: TGTGCCAGCAGCTTGCGCGGGGGCGAACCCTATGGCTACACCTTC.

The CDR3: CASSITGDIIRGYTF. For the CDR3, the DNA is TGTGCCAGTAGTATCACCGGGGATATAATTCGGGGCTACACCTTC. This rearrangement joins TRBV19 to TRBJ1-2, with D uncertain. The CDR3 has 15 residues. V was clipped by 3 bases and J by 8 bases, with 19 bases between them. CDR1 and CDR2 from the germline V gene are LNHDA and SQIVND (reference sequence).

This clone was counted a single time. This chain connects TRBV9 to TRBJ2-7; 7 nucleotides align to TRBD2. Germline V gene lookup returns CDR1 SGDLS and CDR2 YYNGEE. CDR3 length: 15 residues. V was clipped by 0 bases and J by 4 bases; unmatched bases: 7. DNA for the CDR3: TGTGCCAGCAGCGTAGGCAGGACGGGGGGATACGAGCAGTACTTC. This translates into CASSVGRTGGYEQYF.

In this sample, this clone turned up a few times. At one boundary the junction diverges from the germline segment, which might be a read error. The chain joins TRBV7-9 to TRBJ1-3, with 8 bases fitting TRBD1. The CDR3 has 12 residues. Germline CDR1 reads SEHNR; CDR2 reads FQNEAQ (reference sequence). CDR3 coding DNA: TGTTCCAGCGGGGGACAGGCAAACACCATATATTTT. It translates to CSSGGQANTIYF. Using reference TRBV7-9 and TRBJ1-3 for the parts outside the CDR3, the full variable domain is DTGVSQNPRHKITKRGQNVTFRCDPISEHNRLYWYRQTLGQGPEFLTYFQNEAQLEKSRLLSDRFSAERPKGSFSTLEIQRTEQGDSAMYLCSSGGQANTIYFGEGSWLTVV.